This entry lists 11 T cell receptor beta chains sequenced from one sample in a study of blood T cell repertoires in COVID-19. This table comes from immunoSEQ multiplex PCR, and its TCRdb copy is limited to in-frame clones, with some not included. The profile shows about 68,000 clones, more than 60% of them singletons. Sequencing was carried out using peripheral blood. All receptors derive from a woman aged 50 to 60 with acute or convalescent COVID-19.

The rearrangement joins TRBV19 to TRBJ1-5; weak D call: TRBD1 (5 bases). Trimming took off 3 bases at V and 6 bases at J, with 15 bases between the two ends. This CDR3 has 15 amino acids. Germline-derived CDR1 and CDR2 are LNHDA and SQIVND (reference sequence). CDR3 in amino acids: CASSIGTTGSQPQHF. CDR3 DNA: TGTGCCAGTAGTATCGGAACCACAGGTTCTCAGCCCCAGCATTTT.

This clone was counted only a few times. J is TRBJ1-1 and V is TRBV27; D is possibly TRBD1 (5 bases). The germline V gene encodes CDR1 MNHEY and CDR2 SMNVEV (reference sequence). This CDR3 spans 13 amino acids. Trimming left V 2 bases short and J 8 bases short, with 12 bases between. CDR3 nucleotide sequence: TGTGCCAGCAGTTTAGTAAGGGGTACCGAAGCTTTCTTT. This gives the protein CASSLVRGTEAFF.

CDR3 sequence reads: CSARTGVNTEAFF. CDR3 nucleotide sequence: TGCAGCGCACGAACAGGGGTGAACACTGAAGCTTTCTTT. The chain links TRBV29-1 to TRBJ1-1; TRBD1 agrees at 7 bases. Germline CDR1 SQVTM, CDR2 ANQGSEA. V gave up 7 bases and J gave up 0 bases; unmatched junction bases: 5. The CDR3 contains 13 residues.

The gene calls are TRBV7-8 and TRBJ2-7, with D tentatively TRBD1 (5 bases). The CDR3 sequence is 14 residues long. Germline assignment: CDR1 SGHVS and CDR2 FQNEAQ. V lost 6 bases to trimming and J lost 3 bases, with 15 bases between them. The CDR3 DNA reads TGTGCCAGCAGTATGAGGATGGACAACTACGAGCAGTACTTC. Translating gives CASSMRMDNYEQYF.

The rearrangement links TRBV19 to TRBJ1-5; D possibly corresponds to TRBD1 (6 bases). Germline CDR1 is LNHDA and CDR2 is SQIVND (reference sequence). With 6 bases removed from V and 6 bases from J, the gap between germline ends came to 12 bases. This CDR3 contains 13 residues. CDR3 loop: CASRDVQGQPQHF. The CDR3 coding sequence is TGTGCCAGTAGGGATGTACAGGGTCAGCCCCAGCATTTT.

The V call is TRBV7-3, the J call TRBJ1-6; TRBD1 agrees at 11 bases. The CDR3 has 15 residues. CDR1 is SGHTA and CDR2 is FQGTGA in the germline V gene. J gave up 8 bases and V 1 base, and 1 base lay outside the gene matches. CDR3 DNA sequence: TGTGCCAGCAGCTTAAGGGGACAGGGGGATTCACCCCTCCACTTT. Residues: CASSLRGQGDSPLHF.

This clone showed up just a few times. The rearrangement joins TRBV7-9 to TRBJ1-1; 7 bases map to TRBD1. V lost 7 bases to trimming and J lost 3 bases; unmatched junction nucleotides: 5. The CDR3 spans 13 residues. Germline V gives CDR1 SEHNR, CDR2 FQNEAQ (reference sequence). CDR3 region: CASTPQGDTEAFF. Here the CDR3 DNA reads TGTGCCAGCACCCCGCAGGGGGACACTGAAGCTTTCTTT.

The rearrangement uses TRBV18 and TRBJ2-1, with TRBD2 identical over 9 bases. Germline V gene sequence: CDR1 KGHSH, CDR2 LQKENI. This CDR3 has 16 amino acids. Losses at the gene ends were 0 bases for V and 6 bases for J; bases not matched to a gene: 6. As DNA, the CDR3 is TGTGCCAGCTCACCACCTGCGGGAGGGCCTTCCAATGAGCAGTTCTTC. It encodes CASSPPAGGPSNEQFF.

This chain links TRBV28 with TRBJ1-1, with 9 bases aligning to TRBD1. The CDR3 runs to 15 residues. Germline V CDR1 and CDR2: MDHEN, SYDVKM. V shed 3 bases and J 11 bases; nucleotides not matched to a gene: 13. The CDR3 DNA sequence: TGTGCCAGCAGTTTTGGGACGGGACAGGGATTTTTGGCTTTCTTT. Protein product: CASSFGTGQGFLAFF.

The chain combines TRBV24-1 with TRBJ2-5; 12 bases agree with TRBD2. Looked up from germline, CDR1 is KGHDR and CDR2 is SFDVKD. There are 17 residues in the CDR3. Trimming took 5 bases from V and 1 from J; bases not matched to a gene: 7. CDR3 nucleotides: TGTGCCACCAGTGTGACTAGCGGGAGCCCGGGCCAAGAGACCCAGTACTTC. This translates into CATSVTSGSPGQETQYF.

A few counts support this clone. The chain carries TRBV6-4 and TRBJ2-1; D is perhaps TRBD2 (6 bases). Germline V gene lookup returns CDR1 MRHNA and CDR2 SNTAGT. The CDR3 loop spans 13 amino acids. Trimming took off 0 bases at V and 7 bases at J, with 7 bases between the two ends. The CDR3 sequence is CASSDSGRNEQFF. The CDR3 region has the DNA TGTGCCAGCAGTGACTCGGGGAGGAATGAGCAGTTCTTC.